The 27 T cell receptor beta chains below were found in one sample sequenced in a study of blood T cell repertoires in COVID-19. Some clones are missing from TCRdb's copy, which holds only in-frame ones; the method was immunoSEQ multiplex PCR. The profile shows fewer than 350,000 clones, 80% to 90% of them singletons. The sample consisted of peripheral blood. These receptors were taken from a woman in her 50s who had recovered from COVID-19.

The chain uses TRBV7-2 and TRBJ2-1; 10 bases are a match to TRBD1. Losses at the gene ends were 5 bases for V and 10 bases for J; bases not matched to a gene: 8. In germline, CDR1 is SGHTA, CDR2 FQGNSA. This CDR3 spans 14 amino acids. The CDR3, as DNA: TGTGCCAGCAGCGCGGGACAGGGGAAAGGGGAGCAGTTCTTC. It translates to CASSAGQGKGEQFF.

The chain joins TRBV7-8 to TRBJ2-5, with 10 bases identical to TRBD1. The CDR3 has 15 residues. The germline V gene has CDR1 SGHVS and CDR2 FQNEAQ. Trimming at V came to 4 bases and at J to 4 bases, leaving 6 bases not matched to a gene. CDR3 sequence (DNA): TGTGCCAGCAGCTCGCCGGGACAGGGGCGAGAGACCCAGTACTTC. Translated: CASSSPGQGRETQYF.

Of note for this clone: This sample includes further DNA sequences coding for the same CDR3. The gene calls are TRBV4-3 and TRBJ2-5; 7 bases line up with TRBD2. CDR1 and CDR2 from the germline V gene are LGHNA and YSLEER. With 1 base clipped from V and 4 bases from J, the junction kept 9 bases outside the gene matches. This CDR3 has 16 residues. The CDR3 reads CASSQVGGRAGETQYF. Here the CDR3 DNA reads TGCGCCAGCAGCCAAGTTGGGGGGAGGGCCGGAGAGACCCAGTACTTC.

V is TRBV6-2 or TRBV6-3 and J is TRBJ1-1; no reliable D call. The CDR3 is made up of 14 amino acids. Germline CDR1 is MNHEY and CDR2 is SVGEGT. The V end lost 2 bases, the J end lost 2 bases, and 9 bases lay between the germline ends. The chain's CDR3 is CASSYGQVNTEAFF. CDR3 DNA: TGTGCCAGCAGTTACGGGCAGGTAAACACTGAAGCTTTCTTT.

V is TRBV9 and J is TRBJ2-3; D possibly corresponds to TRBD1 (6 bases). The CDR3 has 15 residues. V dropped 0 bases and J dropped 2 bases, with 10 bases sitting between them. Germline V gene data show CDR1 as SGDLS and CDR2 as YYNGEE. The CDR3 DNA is TGTGCCAGCAGCGTAGGGACAGCTGTCACAGATACGCAGTATTTT. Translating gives CASSVGTAVTDTQYF.

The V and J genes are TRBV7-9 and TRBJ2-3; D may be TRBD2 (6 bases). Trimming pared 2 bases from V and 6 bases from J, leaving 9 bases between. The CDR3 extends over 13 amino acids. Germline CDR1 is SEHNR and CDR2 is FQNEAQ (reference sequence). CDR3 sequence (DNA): TGTGCCAGCAGCTTACTCAGCGGGGATACGCAGTATTTT. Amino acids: CASSLLSGDTQYF.

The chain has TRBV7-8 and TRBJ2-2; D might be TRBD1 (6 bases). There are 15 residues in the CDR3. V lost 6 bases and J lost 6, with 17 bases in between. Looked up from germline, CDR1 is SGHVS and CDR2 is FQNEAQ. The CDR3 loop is CASSPQGTLSGELFF. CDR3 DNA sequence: TGTGCCAGCAGTCCACAGGGCACCTTATCCGGGGAGCTGTTTTTT.

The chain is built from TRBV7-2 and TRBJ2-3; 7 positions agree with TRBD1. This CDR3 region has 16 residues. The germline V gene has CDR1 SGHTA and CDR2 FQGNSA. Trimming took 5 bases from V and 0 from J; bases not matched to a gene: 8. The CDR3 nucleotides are TGTGCCAGCAGCCGCATGGGACAGCTGAGCACAGATACGCAGTATTTT. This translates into CASSRMGQLSTDTQYF. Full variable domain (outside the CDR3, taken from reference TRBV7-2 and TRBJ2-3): GAGVSQSPSNKVTEKGKDVELRCDPISGHTALYWYRQSLGQGLEFLIYFQGNSAPDKSGLPSDRFSAERTGGSVSTLTIQRTQQEDSAVYLCASSRMGQLSTDTQYFGPGTRLTVL.

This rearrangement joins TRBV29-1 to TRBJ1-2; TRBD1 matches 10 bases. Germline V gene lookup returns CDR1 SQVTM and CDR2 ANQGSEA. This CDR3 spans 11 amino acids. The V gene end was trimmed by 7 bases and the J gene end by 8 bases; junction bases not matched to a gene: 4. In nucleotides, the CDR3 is TGCAGCGCTGACAGGGGGCACGGCTACACCTTC. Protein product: CSADRGHGYTF.

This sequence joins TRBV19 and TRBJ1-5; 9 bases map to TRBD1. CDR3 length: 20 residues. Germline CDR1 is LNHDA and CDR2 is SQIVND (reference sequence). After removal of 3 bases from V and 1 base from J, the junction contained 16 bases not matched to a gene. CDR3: CASSIHPGQGIVASNQPQHF. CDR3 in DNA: TGTGCCAGTAGTATTCACCCGGGACAGGGTATAGTGGCGAGCAATCAGCCCCAGCATTTT.

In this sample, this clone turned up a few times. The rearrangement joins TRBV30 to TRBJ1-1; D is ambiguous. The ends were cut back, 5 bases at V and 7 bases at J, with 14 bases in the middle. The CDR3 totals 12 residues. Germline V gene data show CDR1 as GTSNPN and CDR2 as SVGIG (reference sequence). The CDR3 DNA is TGTGCCTGGGTGGCCGGAGCGGATGAAGCTTTCTTT. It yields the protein CAWVAGADEAFF.

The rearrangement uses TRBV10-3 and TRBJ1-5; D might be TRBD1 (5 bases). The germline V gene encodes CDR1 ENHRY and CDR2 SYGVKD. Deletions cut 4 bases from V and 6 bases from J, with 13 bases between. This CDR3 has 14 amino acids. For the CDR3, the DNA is TGTGCCATCAGTGCATCGTTAGGGGCTCAGCCCCAGCATTTT. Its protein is CAISASLGAQPQHF.

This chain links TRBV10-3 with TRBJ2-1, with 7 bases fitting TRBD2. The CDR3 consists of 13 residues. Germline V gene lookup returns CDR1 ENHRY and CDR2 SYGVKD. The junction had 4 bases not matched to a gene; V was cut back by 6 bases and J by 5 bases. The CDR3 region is CAIRGGPHNEQFF. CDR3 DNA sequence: TGTGCCATCAGGGGAGGGCCTCACAATGAGCAGTTCTTC.

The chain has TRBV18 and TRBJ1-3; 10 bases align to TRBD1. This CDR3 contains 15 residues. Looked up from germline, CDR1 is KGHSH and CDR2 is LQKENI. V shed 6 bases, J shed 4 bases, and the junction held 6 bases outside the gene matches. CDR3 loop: CASSAGTGDGNTIYF. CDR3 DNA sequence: TGTGCCAGCTCTGCCGGGACAGGGGACGGAAACACCATATATTTT.

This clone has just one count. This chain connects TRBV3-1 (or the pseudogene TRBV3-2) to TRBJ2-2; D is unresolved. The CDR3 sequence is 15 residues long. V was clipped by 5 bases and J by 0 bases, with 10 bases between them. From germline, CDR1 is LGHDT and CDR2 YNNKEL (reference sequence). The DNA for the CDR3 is TGTGCCAGCAGCGGCACCCGTGCGAACACCGGGGAGCTGTTTTTT. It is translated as CASSGTRANTGELFF.

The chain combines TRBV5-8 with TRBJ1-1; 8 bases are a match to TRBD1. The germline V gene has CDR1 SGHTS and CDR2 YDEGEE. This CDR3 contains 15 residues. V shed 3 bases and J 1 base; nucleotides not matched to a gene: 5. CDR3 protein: CASSSSGTGNTEAFF. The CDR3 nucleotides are TGTGCCAGCAGCTCCTCCGGGACAGGGAACACTGAAGCTTTCTTT.

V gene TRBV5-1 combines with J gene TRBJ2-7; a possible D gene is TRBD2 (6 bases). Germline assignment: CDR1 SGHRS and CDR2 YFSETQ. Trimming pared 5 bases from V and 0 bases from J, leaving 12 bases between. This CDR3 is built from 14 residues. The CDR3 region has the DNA TGCGCCAGCAGTGGGGGGACGGGCTCCTACGAGCAGTACTTC. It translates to CASSGGTGSYEQYF.

The CDR3 protein is CASSWAGTGDPDTQYF. Written as DNA, the CDR3 is TGTGCCAGCAGCTGGGCCGGGACAGGGGACCCAGATACGCAGTATTTT. The genes are TRBV7-6 and TRBJ2-3; the match to TRBD1 covers 10 bases. The CDR3 totals 16 residues. Germline-derived CDR1 and CDR2 are SGHVS and FNYEAQ. Trimming cost V 4 bases and J 4 bases; bases outside gene matches: 8.

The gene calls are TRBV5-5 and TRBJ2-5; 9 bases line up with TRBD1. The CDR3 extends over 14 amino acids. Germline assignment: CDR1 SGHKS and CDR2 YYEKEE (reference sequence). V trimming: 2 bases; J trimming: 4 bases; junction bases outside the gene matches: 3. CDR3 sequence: CASSFRGQGETQYF. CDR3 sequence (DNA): TGTGCCAGCAGCTTTCGGGGACAGGGAGAGACCCAGTACTTC. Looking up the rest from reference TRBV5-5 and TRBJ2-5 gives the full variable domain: DAGVTQSPTHLIKTRGQQVTLRCSPISGHKSVSWYQQVLGQGPQFIFQYYEKEERGRGNFPDRFSARQFPNYSSELNVNALLLGDSALYLCASSFRGQGETQYFGPGTRLLVL.

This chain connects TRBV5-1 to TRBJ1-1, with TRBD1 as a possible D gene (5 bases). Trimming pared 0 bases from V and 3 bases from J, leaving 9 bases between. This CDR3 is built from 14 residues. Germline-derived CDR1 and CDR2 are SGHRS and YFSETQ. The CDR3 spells CASSLESGYTEAFF. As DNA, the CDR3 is TGCGCCAGCAGCTTGGAGTCAGGGTACACTGAAGCTTTCTTT.

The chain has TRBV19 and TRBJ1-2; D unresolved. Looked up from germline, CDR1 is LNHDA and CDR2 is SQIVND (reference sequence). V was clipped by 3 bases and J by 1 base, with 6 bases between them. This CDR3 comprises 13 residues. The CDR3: CASSIVLNYGYTF. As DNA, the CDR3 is TGTGCCAGTAGTATTGTCCTTAACTATGGCTACACCTTC.

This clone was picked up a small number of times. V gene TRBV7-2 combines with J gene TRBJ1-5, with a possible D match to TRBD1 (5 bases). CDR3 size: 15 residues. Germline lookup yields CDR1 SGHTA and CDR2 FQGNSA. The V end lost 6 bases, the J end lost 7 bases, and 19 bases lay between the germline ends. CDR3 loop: CASRTTGGRRQPQHF. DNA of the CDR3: TGTGCCAGCAGAACCACAGGAGGGAGGCGGCAGCCCCAGCATTTT.

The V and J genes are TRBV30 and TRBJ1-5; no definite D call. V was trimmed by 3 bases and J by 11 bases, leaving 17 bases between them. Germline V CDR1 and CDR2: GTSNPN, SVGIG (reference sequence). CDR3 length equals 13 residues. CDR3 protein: CAWSPRSSGSQHF. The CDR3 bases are TGTGCCTGGAGCCCTAGAAGTTCCGGGTCCCAGCATTTT.

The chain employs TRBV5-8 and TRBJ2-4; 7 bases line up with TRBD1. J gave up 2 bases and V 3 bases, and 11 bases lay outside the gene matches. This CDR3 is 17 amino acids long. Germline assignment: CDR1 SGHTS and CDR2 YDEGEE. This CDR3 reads CASSSTGVYMSKNIQYF. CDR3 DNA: TGTGCCAGCAGCTCCACAGGGGTTTATATGTCCAAAAACATTCAGTACTTC.

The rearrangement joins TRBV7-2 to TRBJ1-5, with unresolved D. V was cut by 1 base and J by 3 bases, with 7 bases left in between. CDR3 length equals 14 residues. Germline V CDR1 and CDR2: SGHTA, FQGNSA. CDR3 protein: CASSLGLFNQPQHF. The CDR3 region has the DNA TGTGCCAGCAGCTTAGGGCTTTTCAATCAGCCCCAGCATTTT.

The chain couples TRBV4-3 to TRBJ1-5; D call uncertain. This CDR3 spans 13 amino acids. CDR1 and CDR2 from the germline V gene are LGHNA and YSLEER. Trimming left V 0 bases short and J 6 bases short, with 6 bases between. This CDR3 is CASSQDAGQPQHF. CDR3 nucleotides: TGCGCCAGCAGCCAAGATGCAGGTCAGCCCCAGCATTTT.

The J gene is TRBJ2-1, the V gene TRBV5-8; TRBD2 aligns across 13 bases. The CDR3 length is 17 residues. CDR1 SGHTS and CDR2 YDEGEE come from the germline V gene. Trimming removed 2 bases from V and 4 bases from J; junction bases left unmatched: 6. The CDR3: CASSFTGLAGDYNEQFF. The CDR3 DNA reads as TGTGCCAGCAGCTTCACAGGACTAGCGGGAGATTACAATGAGCAGTTCTTC.